The entry below describes one TCR beta chain. Its antigen is as yet unknown. PCR involved 60 Vbeta and 13 Jbeta primers. Sequenced by immunoSEQ multiplex PCR; TCRdb stores in-frame clones only, minus some. This listing includes over 60,000 clones. The data originate from a study of cytomegalovirus exposure and HLA in healthy donors. Study at large: Findings of an earlier analysis included some 110 million unique TCR beta sequences from 200 million or so T cells. Broader study findings: More clonal expansion characterized HLA-associated TCR beta chains than equally common others in a later analysis. A later analysis found TCR association rates differed by HLA locus, highest for DRB1 and lowest for HLA-C. A highly shared variant cluster was judged a likely technical artifact.

The CDR3 runs 12 residues. Germline V CDR1 and CDR2: SEHNR, FQNEAQ (reference sequence). Trimming removed 7 bases from V and 7 bases from J; junction bases left unmatched: 5. This TCR was recovered from a female donor in good health and CMV-seropositive. The V gene is TRBV7-9, the J gene TRBJ2-7; 9 nucleotides match TRBD1. The source material was PBMCs. The CDR3 sequence: CASNDRGGEQYF. The CDR3 DNA reads TGTGCCAGCAACGACAGGGGGGGGGAGCAGTACTTC.